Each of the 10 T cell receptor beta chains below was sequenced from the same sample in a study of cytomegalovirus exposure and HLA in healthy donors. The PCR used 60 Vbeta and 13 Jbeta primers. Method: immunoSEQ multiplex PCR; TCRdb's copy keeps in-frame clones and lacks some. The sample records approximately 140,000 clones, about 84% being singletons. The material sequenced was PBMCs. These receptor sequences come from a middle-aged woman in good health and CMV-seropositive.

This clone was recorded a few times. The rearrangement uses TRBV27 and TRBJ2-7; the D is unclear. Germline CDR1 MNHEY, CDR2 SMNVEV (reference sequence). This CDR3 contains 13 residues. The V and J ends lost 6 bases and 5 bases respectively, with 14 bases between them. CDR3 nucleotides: TGTGCCAGCAGCCCCGCTTTCTCGGACGAGCAGTACTTC. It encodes CASSPAFSDEQYF.

CDR3 sequence: CASSTSEEYF. The DNA of the CDR3 is TGTGCCAGCAGCACGTCCGAGGAGTACTTC. This chain links TRBV21-1 with TRBJ2-7; TRBD2, as called in the table, went unchecked against the DNA. TRBV21-1 is flagged as a pseudogene. The CDR3 sequence is 10 residues long.

This chain's CDR3 is CASRPGAIAEAFF. The CDR3 nucleotides read TGTGCCAGCAGGCCAGGGGCAATCGCTGAAGCTTTCTTT. V gene TRBV6-5 combines with J gene TRBJ1-1; the D gene is possibly TRBD1 (6 bases). Germline-derived CDR1 and CDR2 are MNHEY and SVGAGI. Trimming removed 6 bases at V and 6 bases at J, with 14 bases between. CDR3 length: 13 residues.

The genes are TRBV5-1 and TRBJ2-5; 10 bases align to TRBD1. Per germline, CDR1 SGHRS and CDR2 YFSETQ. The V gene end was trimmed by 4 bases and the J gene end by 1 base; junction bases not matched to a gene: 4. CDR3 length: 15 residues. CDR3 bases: TGCGCCAGCAGCGGGACAGGGGCTCCCCAAGAGACCCAGTACTTC. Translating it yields CASSGTGAPQETQYF. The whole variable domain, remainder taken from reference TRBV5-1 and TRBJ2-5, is KAGVTQTPRYLIKTRGQQVTLSCSPISGHRSVSWYQQTPGQGLQFLFEYFSETQRNKGNFPGRFSGRQFSNSRSEMNVSTLELGDSALYLCASSGTGAPQETQYFGPGTRLLVL.

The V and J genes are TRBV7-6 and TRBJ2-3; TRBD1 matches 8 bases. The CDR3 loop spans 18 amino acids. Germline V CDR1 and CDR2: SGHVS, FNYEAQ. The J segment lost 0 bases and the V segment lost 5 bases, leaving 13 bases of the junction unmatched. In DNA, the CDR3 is TGTGCCAGCAGCCTACCATCCAGGGGGCCTACTAGCACAGATACGCAGTATTTT. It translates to CASSLPSRGPTSTDTQYF.

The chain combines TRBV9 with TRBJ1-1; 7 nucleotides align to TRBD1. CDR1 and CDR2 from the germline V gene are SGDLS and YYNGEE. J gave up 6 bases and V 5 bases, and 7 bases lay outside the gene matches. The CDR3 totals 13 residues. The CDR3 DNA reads TGTGCCAGCAGACCGACAGGGCCCTCTGAAGCTTTCTTT. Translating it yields CASRPTGPSEAFF.

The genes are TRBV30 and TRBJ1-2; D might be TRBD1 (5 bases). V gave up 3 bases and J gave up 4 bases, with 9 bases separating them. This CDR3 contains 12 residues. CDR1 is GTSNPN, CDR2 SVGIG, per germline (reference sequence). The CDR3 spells CAWSTGSYGYTF. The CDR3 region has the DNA TGTGCCTGGAGCACAGGATCCTATGGCTACACCTTC.

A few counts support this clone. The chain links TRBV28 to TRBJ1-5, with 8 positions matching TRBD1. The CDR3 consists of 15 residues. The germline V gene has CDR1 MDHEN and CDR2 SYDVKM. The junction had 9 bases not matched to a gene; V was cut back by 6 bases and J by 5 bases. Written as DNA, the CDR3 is TGTGCCAGCAGCCCAGGGGGCGCGGGGTATCAGCCCCAGCATTTT. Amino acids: CASSPGGAGYQPQHF.

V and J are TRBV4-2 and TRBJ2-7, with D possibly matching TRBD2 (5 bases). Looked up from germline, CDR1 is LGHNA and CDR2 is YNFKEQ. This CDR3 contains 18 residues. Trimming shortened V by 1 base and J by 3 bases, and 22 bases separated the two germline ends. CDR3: CASSQVFALREKGYEQYF. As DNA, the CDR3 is TGTGCCAGCAGCCAAGTTTTTGCTCTGAGGGAAAAGGGCTACGAGCAGTACTTC.

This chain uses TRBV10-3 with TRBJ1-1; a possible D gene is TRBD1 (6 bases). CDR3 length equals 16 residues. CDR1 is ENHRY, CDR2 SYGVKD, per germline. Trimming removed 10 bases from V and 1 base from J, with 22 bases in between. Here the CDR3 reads CATYTGTTASNTEAFF. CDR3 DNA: TGTGCCACCTATACAGGGACCACTGCTTCGAACACTGAAGCTTTCTTT.